Shown below are 12 T cell receptor beta chains from a single sample sequenced in a study of cytomegalovirus exposure and HLA in healthy donors. This table comes from immunoSEQ multiplex PCR, and its TCRdb copy is limited to in-frame clones, with some not included. The sample comprises 140,000 to 150,000 clones, around 90% of which are singletons, and 3.5% to 5% rests with the top ten. The sample consisted of PBMCs. These TCRs come from a man between 18 and 35 years old in good health and CMV-seropositive.

V gene TRBV7-9 combines with J gene TRBJ1-6; tentative D call: TRBD1 (6 bases). The CDR3 spans 15 residues. The germline V and J ends were trimmed by 4 bases and 6 bases, with 13 bases remaining between them. Germline V gives CDR1 SEHNR, CDR2 FQNEAQ (reference sequence). CDR3 in DNA: TGTGCCAGCAGCTCCCCAGGACAGCCTAATTCACCCCTCCACTTT. The encoded protein is CASSSPGQPNSPLHF.

CDR3 loop: CASSLAGRGQSEVTF. The CDR3 DNA follows: TGCGCCAGCAGCTTGGCCGGGAGGGGACAGTCAGAAGTAACCTTC. This sequence joins TRBV5-1 and TRBJ1-2, with 7 bases identical to TRBD1. Germline loops: CDR1 SGHRS, CDR2 YFSETQ. V shed 0 bases, J shed 14 bases, and the junction held 16 bases outside the gene matches. The CDR3 contains 15 residues.

The chain recombines TRBV4-2 with TRBJ2-3, with 9 bases identical to TRBD2. V dropped 0 bases and J dropped 7; count of bases not matched to a gene: 14. The CDR3 has 18 amino acids. Germline assignment: CDR1 LGHNA and CDR2 YNFKEQ. The CDR3 loop is CASSQDPSDSGGYNTQYF. The CDR3 DNA reads TGTGCCAGCAGCCAAGACCCCTCGGACAGCGGGGGGTATAATACGCAGTATTTT.

The gene calls are TRBV5-1 and TRBJ2-3; TRBD2 aligns across 10 bases. With 0 bases clipped from V and 4 bases from J, the junction kept 2 bases outside the gene matches. CDR1 is SGHRS, CDR2 YFSETQ, per germline. The CDR3 length is 15 residues. The CDR3 spells CASSLVGTSADTQYF. The CDR3 region has the DNA TGCGCCAGCAGCTTGGTCGGGACTAGCGCAGATACGCAGTATTTT. Supplemented by reference TRBV5-1 and TRBJ2-3, the full variable domain reads KAGVTQTPRYLIKTRGQQVTLSCSPISGHRSVSWYQQTPGQGLQFLFEYFSETQRNKGNFPGRFSGRQFSNSRSEMNVSTLELGDSALYLCASSLVGTSADTQYFGPGTRLTVL.

The chain carries TRBV27 and TRBJ2-7, with unresolved D. The CDR3 totals 14 residues. The germline V gene has CDR1 MNHEY and CDR2 SMNVEV (reference sequence). V lost 2 bases and J lost 3, with 11 bases in between. The CDR3 coding sequence is TGTGCCAGCAGTTTACGAGGATATCACTACGAGCAGTACTTC. This gives the protein CASSLRGYHYEQYF.

The V call is TRBV29-1, the J call TRBJ2-7; a weak D match, TRBD1 (6 bases). V was shortened by 4 bases and J by 4 bases, with 20 bases between the two germline ends. This CDR3 has 15 amino acids. CDR1 is SQVTM, CDR2 ANQGSEA, per germline. The CDR3 region has the DNA TGCAGCGTTGTGGGGGACACCGCCACAACTTACGAGCAGTACTTC. This translates into CSVVGDTATTYEQYF.

The J gene is TRBJ2-1, the V gene TRBV7-8; 7 bases match TRBD1. The length of the CDR3 is 11 residues. From germline, CDR1 is SGHVS and CDR2 FQNEAQ. V gave up 4 bases and J gave up 9 bases; unmatched junction bases: 0. The CDR3 region has the DNA TGTGCCAGCAGCTCAGGGGGTGAGCAGTTCTTC. Translation gives CASSSGGEQFF.

The gene calls are TRBV4-1 and TRBJ1-1; tentatively, D is TRBD1 (5 bases). CDR3 length: 15 residues. Germline CDR1 is MGHRA and CDR2 is YSYEKL. The germline V and J ends were trimmed by 6 bases and 1 base, with 15 bases remaining between them. The CDR3 DNA reads TGCGCCAGCAGGCCTCAGGGTAGGGCGAACACTGAAGCTTTCTTT. Translation: CASRPQGRANTEAFF.

The chain employs TRBV6-1 and TRBJ2-1; D call uncertain. The CDR3 spans 11 residues. The germline CDR1 and CDR2 sequences are MNHNS and SASEGT. V lost 5 bases to trimming and J lost 8 bases, with 7 bases between them. The CDR3 loop reads CASSYPDEQFF. As DNA, the CDR3 is TGTGCCAGCAGTTATCCGGATGAGCAGTTCTTC.

V usage is TRBV5-6 and J usage is TRBJ2-7, with D maybe TRBD1 (6 bases). Germline V gene data show CDR1 as SGHDT and CDR2 as YYEEEE. Deletions cut 4 bases from V and 0 bases from J, with 11 bases between. This CDR3 has 14 residues. The CDR3 nucleotides are TGTGCCAGCAGCAATGACAGGTTCTCCTACGAGCAGTACTTC. It codes for CASSNDRFSYEQYF. The full variable domain, with the rest looked up from reference TRBV5-6 and TRBJ2-7, is DAGVTQSPTHLIKTRGQQVTLRCSPKSGHDTVSWYQQALGQGPQFIFQYYEEEERQRGNFPDRFSGHQFPNYSSELNVNALLLGDSALYLCASSNDRFSYEQYFGPGTRLTVT.

V usage is TRBV7-3 and J usage is TRBJ1-6; possible D gene TRBD1, 6 bases. The CDR3 is made up of 13 amino acids. V lost 3 bases to trimming and J lost 10 bases, with 10 bases between them. Germline V gene sequence: CDR1 SGHTA, CDR2 FQGTGA. The CDR3 nucleotides are TGTGCCAGCAGCTTTGACAGGTTATCACCCCTCCACTTT. It encodes CASSFDRLSPLHF.

This clone was picked up a small number of times. J is TRBJ1-5 and V is TRBV19; D is unresolved. Germline V gene data show CDR1 as LNHDA and CDR2 as SQIVND (reference sequence). Trimming pared 2 bases from V and 6 bases from J, leaving 8 bases between. CDR3 length: 13 amino acids. This CDR3 is CASSIREGQPQHF. In nucleotides, the CDR3 is TGTGCCAGTAGTATACGGGAGGGTCAGCCCCAGCATTTT.